This entry lists 25 T cell receptor beta chains sequenced from one sample in a study of T-cell memory formation after mild COVID-19. MiXCR, applied by TCRdb to the 5' RACE reads, yields one record per CDR3 protein. The data hold hundreds of thousands of distinct CDR3 sequences, with 28% observed a single time. Sample: PBMCs or a T cell subset sorted from them (not recorded which). These receptors were taken from an adult woman who had mild COVID-19 (a few samples of this study predate the infection). Cell type and time point are not known.

This chain uses TRBV24-1 with TRBJ1-2; TRBD1 matches 8 bases. From germline, CDR1 is KGHDR and CDR2 SFDVKD. The CDR3 loop spans 14 amino acids. V shed 7 bases and J 2 bases; nucleotides not matched to a gene: 5. This CDR3 reads CATSPTGENYGYTF. In DNA, the CDR3 is TGTGCCACCAGCCCGACAGGGGAAAACTATGGCTACACCTTC.

This rearrangement joins TRBV4-2 to TRBJ1-5; the D gene is possibly TRBD1 (5 bases). The V and J ends lost 2 bases and 3 bases respectively, with 11 bases between them. The CDR3 is 15 residues long. CDR1 and CDR2 from the germline V gene are LGHNA and YNFKEQ. CDR3 loop: CASSQKRGSNQPQHF. For the CDR3, the DNA is TGTGCCAGCAGCCAAAAACGGGGGTCCAATCAGCCCCAGCATTTT.

This chain joins TRBV11-3 and TRBJ2-7, with TRBD2 matching over 8 bases. From germline, CDR1 is SGHNT and CDR2 YENEEA. CDR3 length equals 15 residues. Trimming took 5 bases from V and 4 from J; bases not matched to a gene: 10. The CDR3 nucleotides read TGTGCCAGCAGCAAAAAGGGAACTAGCGGATACGAGCAGTACTTC. It is translated as CASSKKGTSGYEQYF.

This clonotype was seen a few times. The V gene is TRBV2, the J gene TRBJ2-5; 10 nucleotides line up with TRBD2. The CDR3 sequence is 16 residues long. V shed 4 bases and J 4 bases; nucleotides not matched to a gene: 9. Germline loops: CDR1 SNHLY, CDR2 FYNNEI. The CDR3 loop is CASSGTSGNRGETQYF. DNA for the CDR3: TGTGCCAGCAGTGGAACTAGCGGGAATAGGGGAGAGACCCAGTACTTC.

This chain uses TRBV5-1 with TRBJ2-5; TRBD2 is a possible D gene (5 bases). From germline, CDR1 is SGHRS and CDR2 YFSETQ. The CDR3 covers 14 residues. Deletions cut 5 bases from V and 2 bases from J, with 13 bases between. The CDR3 is CASRVAGSQETQYF. The CDR3 nucleotides read TGCGCCAGCAGGGTGGCGGGTTCGCAAGAGACCCAGTACTTC.

This clonotype was found a few times. This chain joins TRBV5-1 and TRBJ1-2; D remains ambiguous. There are 15 residues in the CDR3. Germline-derived CDR1 and CDR2 are SGHRS and YFSETQ. The V gene lost 5 bases and the J gene lost 3 bases, with 17 bases spanning the gap. CDR3: CASRDPSRRYYGYTF. CDR3 coding DNA: TGCGCCAGCAGAGACCCCAGTAGGCGTTACTATGGCTACACCTTC.

This clonotype was seen more than once but under ten times. The chain recombines TRBV20-1 with TRBJ1-2, with D possibly TRBD1 on 5 matching bases. Germline-derived CDR1 and CDR2 are DFQATT and SNEGSKA (reference sequence). This CDR3 has 13 amino acids. The V end lost 0 bases, the J end lost 2 bases, and 7 bases lay between the germline ends. The CDR3 nucleotides read TGCAGTGCTAGAGAGACAGCGAACTATGGCTACACCTTC. This sequence encodes CSARETANYGYTF.

This clonotype has a handful of counts. The J gene is TRBJ2-7, the V gene TRBV5-1; tentative D call: TRBD2 (5 bases). CDR1 and CDR2 from the germline V gene are SGHRS and YFSETQ. CDR3 size: 14 residues. Trimming took 7 bases from V and 2 from J, leaving 16 bases between them. CDR3 in DNA: TGCGCCAGCCGGGGTGTGGGCCCTCCCTACGAGCAGTACTTC. This sequence encodes CASRGVGPPYEQYF.

The chain combines TRBV11-2 with TRBJ2-1; D ambiguous. The CDR3 runs to 13 residues. The V gene's germline CDR1 is SGHAT and CDR2 FQNNGV. V lost 1 base to trimming and J lost 16 bases, with 17 bases between them. The CDR3 loop reads CASSLGSPTPPFF. The CDR3 DNA follows: TGTGCCAGCAGCTTAGGCAGCCCTACTCCCCCATTCTTC.

V usage is TRBV7-8 and J usage is TRBJ2-7; 9 bases are shared with TRBD1. The germline gives CDR1 SGHVS, CDR2 FQNEAQ. The V and J ends lost 2 bases and 0 bases, in that order; junction bases with no gene match: 14. The CDR3 runs 19 residues. CDR3 amino acids: CASSLSLRHGTGFSYEQYF. DNA of the CDR3: TGTGCCAGCAGCTTAAGTCTAAGGCATGGGACAGGGTTCTCCTACGAGCAGTACTTC.

The chain uses TRBV6-1 and TRBJ1-2; D gene ambiguous. Germline V CDR1 and CDR2: MNHNS, SASEGT. With 10 bases removed from V and 0 bases from J, the gap between germline ends came to 12 bases. The CDR3 spans 13 residues. Here the CDR3 DNA reads TGTGCCAATGGACGTGGACCTAACTATGGCTACACCTTC. This sequence encodes CANGRGPNYGYTF.

The chain couples TRBV3-1 to TRBJ1-2; 8 bases align to TRBD1. CDR1 LGHDT and CDR2 YNNKEL come from the germline V gene (reference sequence). This CDR3 has 18 residues. Unmatched junction bases numbered 16, after V lost 3 bases and J lost 4 bases. The CDR3 protein is CASSHPVPGQGGPYGYTF. The CDR3 bases are TGTGCCAGCAGCCATCCCGTTCCCGGACAGGGAGGTCCCTATGGCTACACCTTC.

DNA for the CDR3: TGTGCCAGCAGTCTCATTGACACCGGGGAGCTGTTTTTT. Translation gives CASSLIDTGELFF. This chain uses TRBV27 with TRBJ2-2; D gene uncertain. V shed 5 bases and J shed 3 bases, with 7 bases lying between them. This CDR3 is built from 13 residues. Germline assignment: CDR1 MNHEY and CDR2 SMNVEV (reference sequence).

The chain has TRBV12-3 or TRBV12-4 and TRBJ2-6; D not resolved. CDR3 length: 15 residues. Trimming removed 4 bases at V and 0 bases at J, with 7 bases between. DNA of the CDR3: TGTGCCAGCAGTTCGTCGGGCTCTGGGGCCAACGTCCTGACTTTC. Its protein is CASSSSGSGANVLTF.

The sample holds a few counts of this clonotype. V is TRBV12-3 or TRBV12-4 and J is TRBJ2-1; unclear D gene. This CDR3 region has 15 residues. With 6 bases removed from V and 4 bases from J, the gap between germline ends came to 16 bases. Written as DNA, the CDR3 is TGTGCCAGCAGCACTACCCGAATAAGGTACAATGAGCAGTTCTTC. It translates to CASSTTRIRYNEQFF.

This chain joins TRBV4-3 and TRBJ2-1, with 8 bases matching TRBD2. CDR1 and CDR2 (germline): LGHNA, YSLEER. This CDR3 comprises 14 residues. The trim removed 5 bases at V and 7 bases at J, leaving 7 bases unmatched. CDR3 region: CASSFSGTRNEQFF. The CDR3 region has the DNA TGCGCCAGCAGCTTTTCCGGGACTAGGAATGAGCAGTTCTTC.

The chain couples TRBV29-1 to TRBJ2-3, with D perhaps assigned TRBD1 or TRBD2 (5 bases each). The germline gives CDR1 SQVTM, CDR2 ANQGSEA. The germline V and J ends were trimmed by 0 bases and 4 bases, with 11 bases remaining between them. The CDR3 is made up of 14 amino acids. The CDR3 coding sequence is TGCAGCGTTGAAGATCTCGGGACCTCAGATACGCAGTATTTT. Its protein product is CSVEDLGTSDTQYF.

This chain joins TRBV2 and TRBJ2-1, with no clear D. V lost 1 base and J 0 bases, leaving 10 bases between the germline ends. Germline lookup yields CDR1 SNHLY and CDR2 FYNNEI. CDR3 size: 16 residues. The CDR3 region has the DNA TGTGCCAGCAGTGAAGGGGTAAAGGGCTCCTACAATGAGCAGTTCTTC. Protein product: CASSEGVKGSYNEQFF.

V gene TRBV7-3 combines with J gene TRBJ2-1, with D maybe TRBD2 (6 bases). The CDR3 is 16 amino acids. V was clipped by 7 bases and J by 0 bases, with 16 bases between them. Germline lookup yields CDR1 SGHTA and CDR2 FQGTGA. The CDR3: CASIHYGTPSYNEQFF. The CDR3 DNA reads TGTGCCAGCATCCACTATGGGACTCCCTCCTACAATGAGCAGTTCTTC.

The CDR3 spells CASSQDMTGTNEKLFF. Written as DNA, the CDR3 is TGCGCCAGCAGCCAAGATATGACAGGGACTAATGAAAAACTGTTTTTT. The chain links TRBV4-1 to TRBJ1-4; 7 nucleotides align to TRBD1. The CDR3 is 16 residues long. Germline V lookup: CDR1 MGHRA, CDR2 YSYEKL. V lost 0 bases to trimming and J lost 2 bases; unmatched junction nucleotides: 3.

The chain uses TRBV29-1 and TRBJ2-3; 10 nucleotides agree with TRBD2. This CDR3 has 16 residues. With V trimmed by 0 bases and J by 6 bases, 9 bases remained unmatched. The V gene's germline CDR1 is SQVTM and CDR2 ANQGSEA. The CDR3 loop is CSVEDWVAGGSDTQYF. CDR3 in DNA: TGCAGCGTTGAAGATTGGGTAGCGGGAGGATCGGATACGCAGTATTTT.

This clonotype occurred a few times. The chain recombines TRBV7-9 with TRBJ1-2; no clear D gene. Per the germline V gene, CDR1 is SEHNR and CDR2 is FQNEAQ (reference sequence). Trimming left V 4 bases short and J 8 bases short, with 11 bases between. The CDR3 extends over 12 amino acids. CDR3 residues: CASSSDGVGYTF. CDR3 in DNA: TGTGCCAGCAGCTCGGACGGGGTAGGCTACACCTTC.

The chain uses TRBV14 and TRBJ1-1; a weak D match, TRBD1 (6 bases). This CDR3 is 18 amino acids long. Germline V CDR1 and CDR2: SGHDN, FVKESK. V was clipped by 0 bases and J by 1 base, with 18 bases between them. The CDR3 region has the DNA TGTGCCAGCAGCCAAGACGGAAGGGCTCAGGGGCGGAACACTGAAGCTTTCTTT. This gives the protein CASSQDGRAQGRNTEAFF.

This chain connects TRBV4-2 to TRBJ2-1; 10 bases agree with TRBD2. CDR3 length: 17 amino acids. Germline trimming cut 0 bases from V and 7 bases from J; bases unmatched to any gene: 9. CDR1 is LGHNA and CDR2 is YNFKEQ in the germline V gene. The DNA of the CDR3 is TGTGCCAGCAGCCAAGAACCCAGCGGGAGGGCCGGGAATGAGCAGTTCTTC. As protein: CASSQEPSGRAGNEQFF.

The V and J genes are TRBV30 and TRBJ2-1; D may be TRBD1 (7 bases). Germline CDR1 is GTSNPN and CDR2 is SVGIG (reference sequence). The CDR3 contains 15 residues. V dropped 4 bases and J dropped 10 bases, with 23 bases sitting between them. CDR3 amino acids: CAWKQGGLWTKEQFF. The CDR3 DNA follows: TGTGCCTGGAAGCAGGGGGGACTTTGGACCAAGGAGCAGTTCTTC.